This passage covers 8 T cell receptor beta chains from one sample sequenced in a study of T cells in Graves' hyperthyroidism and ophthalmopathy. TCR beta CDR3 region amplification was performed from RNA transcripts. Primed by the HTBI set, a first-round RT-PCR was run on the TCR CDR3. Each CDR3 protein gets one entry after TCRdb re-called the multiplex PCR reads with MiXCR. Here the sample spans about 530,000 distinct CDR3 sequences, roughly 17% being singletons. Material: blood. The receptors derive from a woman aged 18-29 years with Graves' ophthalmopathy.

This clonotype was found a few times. CDR3 protein: CAISDSDRAFGEAFF. The CDR3 DNA follows: TGTGCCATCAGTGATTCGGACAGGGCGTTTGGTGAAGCTTTCTTT. The chain is built from TRBV10-3 and TRBJ1-1; TRBD1 agrees at 8 bases. V gave up 3 bases and J gave up 7 bases; unmatched junction bases: 10. The germline CDR1 and CDR2 sequences are ENHRY and SYGVKD. CDR3 size: 15 residues.

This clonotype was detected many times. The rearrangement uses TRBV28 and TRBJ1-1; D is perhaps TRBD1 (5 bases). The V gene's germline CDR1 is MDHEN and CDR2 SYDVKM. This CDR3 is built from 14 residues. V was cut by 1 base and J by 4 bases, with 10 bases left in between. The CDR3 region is CASSLYGGGTEAFF. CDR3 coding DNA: TGTGCCAGCAGTTTATACGGGGGGGGCACTGAAGCTTTCTTT. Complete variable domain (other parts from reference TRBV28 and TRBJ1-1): DVKVTQSSRYLVKRTGEKVFLECVQDMDHENMFWYRQDPGLGLRLIYFSYDVKMKEKGDIPEGYSVSREKKERFSLILESASTNQTSMYLCASSLYGGGTEAFFGQGTRLTVV.

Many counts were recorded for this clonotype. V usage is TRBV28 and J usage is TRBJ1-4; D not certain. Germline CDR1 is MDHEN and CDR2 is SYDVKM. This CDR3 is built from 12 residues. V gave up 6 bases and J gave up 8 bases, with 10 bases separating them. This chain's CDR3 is CASRRAGEKLFF. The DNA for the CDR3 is TGTGCCAGCAGGAGGGCGGGGGAAAAACTGTTTTTT.

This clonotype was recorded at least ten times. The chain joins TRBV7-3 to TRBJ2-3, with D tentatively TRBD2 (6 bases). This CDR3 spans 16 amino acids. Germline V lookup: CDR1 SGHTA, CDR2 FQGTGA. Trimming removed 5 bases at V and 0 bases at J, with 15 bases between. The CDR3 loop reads CASSPSGSPSTDTQYF. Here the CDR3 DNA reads TGTGCCAGCAGCCCCTCCGGGAGTCCTAGCACAGATACGCAGTATTTT.

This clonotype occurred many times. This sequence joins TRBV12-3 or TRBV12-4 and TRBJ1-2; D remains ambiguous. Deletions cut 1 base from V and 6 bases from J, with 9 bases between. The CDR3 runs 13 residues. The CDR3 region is CASSLGARDGYTF. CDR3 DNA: TGTGCCAGCAGTTTAGGGGCACGGGATGGCTACACCTTC.

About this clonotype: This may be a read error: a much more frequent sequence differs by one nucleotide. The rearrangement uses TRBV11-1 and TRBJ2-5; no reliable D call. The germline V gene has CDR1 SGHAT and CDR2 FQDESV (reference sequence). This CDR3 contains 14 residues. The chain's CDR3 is CTSSLDWGQETQYF. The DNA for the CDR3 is TGTACCAGCAGCTTAGACTGGGGCCAAGAGACCCAGTACTTC.

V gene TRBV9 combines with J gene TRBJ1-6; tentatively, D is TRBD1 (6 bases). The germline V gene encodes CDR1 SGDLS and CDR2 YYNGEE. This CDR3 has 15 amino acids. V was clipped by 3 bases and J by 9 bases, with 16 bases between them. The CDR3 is CASSGGMDSGSPLHF. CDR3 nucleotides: TGTGCCAGCAGCGGGGGGATGGACAGCGGTTCACCCCTCCACTTT.

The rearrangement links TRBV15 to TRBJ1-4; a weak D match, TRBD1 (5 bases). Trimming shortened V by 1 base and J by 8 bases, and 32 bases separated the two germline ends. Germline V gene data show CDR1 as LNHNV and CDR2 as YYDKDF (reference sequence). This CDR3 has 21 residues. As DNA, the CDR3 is TGTGCCACCAGCAGAGGCCTGGGAACTGAAAAGGAGGGACTTTTCGGGGAAAAACTGTTTTTT. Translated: CATSRGLGTEKEGLFGEKLFF.